This TCR beta chain derives from a study of T cells in localized non-small cell lung cancer. Assay: immunoSEQ multiplex PCR; the TCRdb copy retains only in-frame clones and omits some. The sample gives about 59,000 clones, 85% to 90% of which show up once; about 2% is in the top ten. This CDR3 is built from 19 residues. Germline V gene lookup returns CDR1 SGHRS and CDR2 YFSETQ. V dropped 7 bases and J dropped 5; count of bases not matched to a gene: 23. This chain uses TRBV5-1 with TRBJ1-1; 10 bases map to TRBD1. Sequences were derived from peripheral blood, sampled before any cancer treatment. The clonotype originates from a woman aged 40-69 years with stage I lung adenocarcinoma. CDR3 amino acids: CASRIDRAGTGTGDTEAFF. In DNA, the CDR3 is TGCGCCAGCCGCATTGACAGGGCGGGAACCGGGACAGGGGATACTGAAGCTTTCTTT. The full variable domain, its missing parts supplied by reference TRBV5-1 and TRBJ1-1, is KAGVTQTPRYLIKTRGQQVTLSCSPISGHRSVSWYQQTPGQGLQFLFEYFSETQRNKGNFPGRFSGRQFSNSRSEMNVSTLELGDSALYLCASRIDRAGTGTGDTEAFFGQGTRLTVV.